The 7 T cell receptor beta chains below all came from one sample that was sequenced in a study of CD8+ T cells in alopecia areata. Documented treatment: oral pan-JAK inhibitor, 5-10 mg twice daily. Reverse transcription of extracted RNA yielded cDNA, which provided the sequencing template. Data came from immunoSEQ multiplex PCR; TCRdb stores just in-frame clones and leaves some out. The sample holds some 120,000 clones, over 55% seen once. The material was CD4+ T cells sorted from blood, obtained at week 4, from a patient treated with tofacitinib. The receptors originated from a human donor with alopecia areata.

The chain carries TRBV20-1 and TRBJ1-2, with a weak D call TRBD1 (5 bases). The CDR3 runs to 11 residues. Germline CDR1 is DFQATT and CDR2 is SNEGSKA (reference sequence). V shed 3 bases and J shed 6 bases, with 8 bases lying between them. In DNA form, the CDR3 reads TGCAGTGCTAGGACGGACAATGGCTACACCTTC. Amino acid sequence: CSARTDNGYTF.

This clone was counted a single time. The chain links TRBV9 to TRBJ2-3; 9 nucleotides align to TRBD2. Unmatched junction bases numbered 13, after V lost 7 bases and J lost 4 bases. From germline, CDR1 is SGDLS and CDR2 YYNGEE. The CDR3 has 16 residues. The CDR3 DNA sequence: TGTGCCAGCTCCGTCCTTAGCGGGAGTGGATCAGATACGCAGTATTTT. This gives the protein CASSVLSGSGSDTQYF. Based on the CDR3 plus reference TRBV9 and TRBJ2-3, the full variable domain is DSGVTQTPKHLITATGQRVTLRCSPRSGDLSVYWYQQSLDQGLQFLIQYYNGEERAKGNILERFSAQQFPDLHSELNLSSLELGDSALYFCASSVLSGSGSDTQYFGPGTRLTVL.

J is TRBJ2-7 and V is TRBV7-8, with unresolved D. The CDR3 loop spans 16 amino acids. In germline, CDR1 is SGHVS, CDR2 FQNEAQ. Trimming shortened V by 5 bases and J by 0 bases, and 17 bases separated the two germline ends. The DNA of the CDR3 is TGTGCCAGCAGCGCTCTCCCCGGCGTCAGCTCCTACGAGCAGTACTTC. Residues: CASSALPGVSSYEQYF.

The chain combines TRBV7-6 with TRBJ2-1; D perhaps matches TRBD1 (5 bases). The germline CDR1 and CDR2 sequences are SGHVS and FNYEAQ. The CDR3 length is 11 residues. V shed 3 bases and J shed 8 bases, with 5 bases lying between them. Written as DNA, the CDR3 is TGTGCCAGCAGCTTGGGGCATGAGCAGTTCTTC. This gives the protein CASSLGHEQFF.

On this clone: A read error may account for a junction end that differs from germline. The V call is TRBV10-3, the J call TRBJ1-2; 7 bases agree with TRBD1. CDR1 ENHRY and CDR2 SYGVKD come from the germline V gene. This CDR3 comprises 15 residues. CDR3 residues: CAISAVPGQNYGHTF. The CDR3 coding sequence is TGTGCCATCAGTGCAGTTCCGGGACAGAACTATGGCCACACCTTC.

V gene TRBV7-2 combines with J gene TRBJ2-2, with 13 bases identical to TRBD2. There are 16 residues in the CDR3. CDR1 is SGHTA and CDR2 is FQGNSA in the germline V gene. The trim removed 5 bases at V and 6 bases at J, leaving 6 bases unmatched. CDR3 sequence reads: CASSLRTSGGSGELFF. The CDR3 DNA follows: TGTGCCAGCAGCCTCCGGACTAGCGGGGGATCCGGGGAGCTGTTTTTT. Drawing the rest from reference TRBV7-2 and TRBJ2-2, the complete variable domain is GAGVSQSPSNKVTEKGKDVELRCDPISGHTALYWYRQSLGQGLEFLIYFQGNSAPDKSGLPSDRFSAERTGGSVSTLTIQRTQQEDSAVYLCASSLRTSGGSGELFFGEGSRLTVL.

This clone was recorded only once. The chain carries TRBV2 and TRBJ2-3; D possibly matches TRBD1 or TRBD2 (5 bases each). The CDR3 spans 14 residues. The V end lost 5 bases, the J end lost 1 base, and 10 bases lay between the germline ends. Germline V lookup: CDR1 SNHLY, CDR2 FYNNEI. CDR3: CASSYGGRTDTQYF. The CDR3 region has the DNA TGTGCCAGCAGTTATGGGGGACGCACAGATACGCAGTATTTT.